What follows is one T cell receptor beta chain and its context. Its specificity is not known. Sequencing used immunoSEQ multiplex PCR; TCRdb keeps in-frame clones, though not all of them. Of around 62,000 clones listed, 91% are singletons. J lost 9 bases, V lost 3 bases, and 10 bases had no gene match. CDR1 is SGHTS, CDR2 YDEGEE, per germline. The CDR3 has 15 amino acids. The data derive from a study of OX40 agonist ivuxolimab in advanced cancers. Whole-study results and caveats: More expanded clones were found, on average, in CD8+ than in CD4+ T cells. Clones of CD4+ and CD8+ blood T cells grew by week 6 at doses of 0.1 to 3.0 mg/kg.

The chain has TRBV5-8 and TRBJ2-1; 9 bases map to TRBD2. The material was CD4+ or CD8+ T cells sorted from blood, obtained in a trial of the OX40 agonist ivuxolimab. This TCR derives from an adult with an advanced solid tumor such as melanoma, head and neck, liver or kidney cancer. CDR3 loop: CASSYSGRVLGEQFF. In DNA, the CDR3 is TGTGCCAGCAGCTATAGCGGGAGAGTATTGGGTGAGCAGTTCTTC.